The 14 T cell receptor beta chains presented below share a single source sample, sequenced in a study of shared clonotypes between healthy human individuals. Clones were sequenced by immunoSEQ multiplex PCR, and TCRdb holds only the in-frame ones, with some missing. The table has about 680,000 clones, about 91% seen once; the top ten hold roughly 24%. CD45RO-negative, CCR7-selected cells formed the naive CD8 fraction, which excluded terminally differentiated effector memory CD45RA+ cells. Source material: naive CD8+ T cells sorted from blood. Receptors originate from a man aged 30-40 years in good health.

The chain has TRBV5-4 and TRBJ1-2, with TRBD1 as a possible D gene (6 bases). Trimming left V 4 bases short and J 3 bases short, with 19 bases between. The length of the CDR3 is 16 residues. The germline CDR1 and CDR2 sequences are SGHNT and YYREEE (reference sequence). Here the CDR3 DNA reads TGTGCCAGCAGCCAGCCATTGACAGGACCAGACTATGGCTACACCTTC. This sequence encodes CASSQPLTGPDYGYTF.

The CDR3 is CASSPPAQSYEQYF. In nucleotides, the CDR3 is TGTGCCAGCTCACCACCGGCACAGTCCTACGAGCAGTACTTC. V is TRBV18 and J is TRBJ2-7; D is ambiguous. This CDR3 contains 14 residues. V was clipped by 0 bases and J by 1 base, with 7 bases between them. The germline gives CDR1 KGHSH, CDR2 LQKENI. The full variable domain, completed using reference TRBV18 and TRBJ2-7, is NAGVMQNPRHLVRRRGQEARLRCSPMKGHSHVYWYRQLPEEGLKFMVYLQKENIIDESGMPKERFSAEFPKEGPSILRIQQVVRGDSAAYFCASSPPAQSYEQYFGPGTRLTVT.

The chain is built from TRBV7-9 and TRBJ1-4, with D possibly TRBD1 on 6 matching bases. The CDR3 contains 18 residues. V was trimmed by 4 bases and J by 0 bases, leaving 18 bases between them. The V gene's germline CDR1 is SEHNR and CDR2 FQNEAQ (reference sequence). This CDR3 is CASSSVGGQVSTNEKLFF. CDR3 bases: TGTGCCAGCAGCTCGGTGGGGGGGCAAGTCTCAACTAATGAAAAACTGTTTTTT.

The chain carries TRBV6-5 and TRBJ2-1, with TRBD1 as a possible D gene (5 bases). The CDR3 is 16 amino acids. The V end lost 2 bases, the J end lost 3 bases, and 14 bases lay between the germline ends. From germline, CDR1 is MNHEY and CDR2 SVGAGI. This CDR3 reads CASSYRPDQGYNEQFF. The CDR3 bases are TGTGCCAGCAGTTACAGGCCAGACCAGGGCTACAATGAGCAGTTCTTC.

This clone has only a few counts. The V and J genes are TRBV19 and TRBJ1-1; D is unclear. The V end lost 5 bases, the J end lost 6 bases, and 13 bases lay between the germline ends. The CDR3 sequence is 13 residues long. Germline CDR1 is LNHDA and CDR2 is SQIVND (reference sequence). The CDR3 sequence is CASSPNRGAEAFF. The CDR3 nucleotides read TGTGCCAGTAGTCCAAACAGAGGCGCTGAAGCTTTCTTT.

The V gene is TRBV30, the J gene TRBJ2-1, with 8 bases lining up with TRBD1. This CDR3 contains 13 residues. Germline CDR1 and CDR2: GTSNPN and SVGIG (reference sequence). Trimming at V came to 5 bases and at J to 4 bases, leaving 4 bases not matched to a gene. DNA for the CDR3: TGTGCCTGGCGGACAGGGAGTTACAATGAGCAGTTCTTC. It codes for CAWRTGSYNEQFF. Supplemented by reference TRBV30 and TRBJ2-1, the full variable domain reads SQTIHQWPATLVQPVGSPLSLECTVEGTSNPNLYWYRQAAGRGLQLLFYSVGIGQISSEVPQNLSASRPQDRQFILSSKKLLLSDSGFYLCAWRTGSYNEQFFGPGTRLTVL.

The genes are TRBV10-3 and TRBJ2-7, with D perhaps TRBD2 (6 bases). Germline-derived CDR1 and CDR2 are ENHRY and SYGVKD. The CDR3 extends over 14 amino acids. Trimming shortened V by 3 bases and J by 2 bases, and 11 bases separated the two germline ends. DNA for the CDR3: TGTGCCATCAGTGATATGGGGGGTACCTACGAGCAGTACTTC. It encodes CAISDMGGTYEQYF.

The chain joins TRBV30 to TRBJ1-1; no firm D call. V was shortened by 5 bases and J by 6 bases, with 7 bases between the two germline ends. The CDR3 covers 10 residues. Germline CDR1 reads GTSNPN; CDR2 reads SVGIG (reference sequence). The DNA of the CDR3 is TGTGCCTGGGGTGGGTCTGAAGCTTTCTTT. It specifies CAWGGSEAFF.

The V gene is TRBV9, the J gene TRBJ2-1; maybe TRBD2 (5 bases). The CDR3 consists of 16 residues. The germline CDR1 and CDR2 sequences are SGDLS and YYNGEE. Trimming pared 0 bases from V and 2 bases from J, leaving 12 bases between. CDR3 bases: TGTGCCAGCAGCGTAGATGGAGGATCGACCTACAATGAGCAGTTCTTC. It translates to CASSVDGGSTYNEQFF.

The V and J genes are TRBV19 and TRBJ2-4; 14 bases are a match to TRBD2. This CDR3 spans 15 amino acids. Germline loops: CDR1 LNHDA, CDR2 SQIVND (reference sequence). Losses at the gene ends were 3 bases for V and 16 bases for J; bases not matched to a gene: 11. The CDR3 DNA sequence: TGTGCCAGTAGTATTCAGGGACTAGCGGGAGCGGAGAAATACTTC. This translates into CASSIQGLAGAEKYF.

The rearrangement joins TRBV4-1 to TRBJ2-3; no reliable D call. CDR3 length equals 12 residues. Between the trimmed V and J ends, which lost 2 bases and 5 bases, there was a span of 5 bases. Germline V CDR1 and CDR2: MGHRA, YSYEKL. The CDR3 DNA reads as TGCGCCAGCAGCCAACCGCGAGATACGCAGTATTTT. Residues: CASSQPRDTQYF.

The sample holds one count of this clone. The chain has TRBV2 and TRBJ2-1; 12 positions agree with TRBD2. V gave up 10 bases and J gave up 6 bases; unmatched junction bases: 4. From germline, CDR1 is SNHLY and CDR2 FYNNEI. The CDR3 spans 13 residues. CDR3 amino acids: CATWTSGTNEQFF. The CDR3 bases are TGTGCCACATGGACTAGCGGGACCAATGAGCAGTTCTTC.

In this sample, this clone turned up once. The V call is TRBV28, the J call TRBJ2-3; D uncertain. Deletions cut 4 bases from V and 6 bases from J, with 26 bases between. The CDR3 has 18 amino acids. Germline values: CDR1 MDHEN, CDR2 SYDVKM. The DNA for the CDR3 is TGTGCCAGCAGTTCCACTCCAACTTTGGGATTTCTGTCGGATACGCAGTATTTT. It specifies CASSSTPTLGFLSDTQYF. Looking up the rest from reference TRBV28 and TRBJ2-3 gives the full variable domain: DVKVTQSSRYLVKRTGEKVFLECVQDMDHENMFWYRQDPGLGLRLIYFSYDVKMKEKGDIPEGYSVSREKKERFSLILESASTNQTSMYLCASSSTPTLGFLSDTQYFGPGTRLTVL.

The rearrangement uses TRBV29-1 and TRBJ2-7, with 7 bases lining up with TRBD2. There are 13 residues in the CDR3. CDR1 and CDR2 from the germline V gene are SQVTM and ANQGSEA. The V segment lost 6 bases and the J segment 2 bases; nucleotides outside the gene matches: 7. The CDR3 sequence is CSVTRDYPYEQYF. CDR3 nucleotides: TGCAGCGTAACCCGGGACTATCCCTACGAGCAGTACTTC.